In this sample, the clone carrying this T cell receptor beta chain turned up a few times. Its target is unknown. The entry originates in a study of T cells after yellow fever vaccination. Findings and caveats of the study: The CD4 and CD8 compartments had a small share of their clonotypes in common. Reappearance after the booster was seen for most primary-vaccination clones, at 96% CD4 and more than 80% CD8.

TCRdb processed the 5' RACE reads anew with MiXCR; each CDR3 protein has one entry. Among about 260,000 distinct CDR3 sequences, 10% to 15% were seen once, and the ten largest hold about 0.54%. The CDR3 extends over 15 amino acids. The V gene end was trimmed by 7 bases and the J gene end by 5 bases; junction bases not matched to a gene: 5. Germline CDR1 and CDR2: SGHVS and FQNEAQ. The starting material was CD4+ T cells sorted from PBMCs, obtained 45 days after the yellow fever booster vaccination. This sequence joins TRBV7-8 and TRBJ2-1; TRBD2 aligns across 13 bases. The receptor was isolated from a man under 40 who received the YFV17D yellow fever vaccine. The CDR3 DNA follows: TGTGCCAGCACCGCGGGACTAGCGGGAAACAATGAGCAGTTCTTC. Its translation is CASTAGLAGNNEQFF.